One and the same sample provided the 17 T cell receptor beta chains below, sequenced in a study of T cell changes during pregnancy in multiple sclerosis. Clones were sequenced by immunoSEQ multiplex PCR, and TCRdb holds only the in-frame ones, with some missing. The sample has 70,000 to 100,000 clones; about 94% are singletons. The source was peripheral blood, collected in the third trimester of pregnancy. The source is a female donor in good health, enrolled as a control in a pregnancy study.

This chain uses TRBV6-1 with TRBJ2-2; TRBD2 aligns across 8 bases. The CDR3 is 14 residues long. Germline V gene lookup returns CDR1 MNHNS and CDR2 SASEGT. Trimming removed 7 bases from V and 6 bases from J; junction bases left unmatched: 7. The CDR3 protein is CASKREGWAGELFF. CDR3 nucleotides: TGTGCCAGCAAACGGGAGGGATGGGCCGGGGAGCTGTTTTTT.

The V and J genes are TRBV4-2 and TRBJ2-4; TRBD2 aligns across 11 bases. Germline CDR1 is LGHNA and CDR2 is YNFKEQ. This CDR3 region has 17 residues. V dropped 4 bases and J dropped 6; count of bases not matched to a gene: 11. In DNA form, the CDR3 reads TGTGCCAGCAGCCCCCTGACTAGCGGGAACAGGGGAAACATTCAGTACTTC. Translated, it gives CASSPLTSGNRGNIQYF.

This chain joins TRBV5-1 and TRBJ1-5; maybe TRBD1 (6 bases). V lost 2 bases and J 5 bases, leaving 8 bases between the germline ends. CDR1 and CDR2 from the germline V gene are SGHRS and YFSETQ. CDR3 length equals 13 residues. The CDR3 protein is CASSLNRDQPQHF. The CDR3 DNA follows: TGCGCCAGCAGCTTAAACAGGGATCAGCCCCAGCATTTT.

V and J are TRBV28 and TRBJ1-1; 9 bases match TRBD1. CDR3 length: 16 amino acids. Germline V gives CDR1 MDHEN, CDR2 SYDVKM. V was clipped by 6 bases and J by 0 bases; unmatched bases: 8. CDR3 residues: CASRRTGVGMNTEAFF. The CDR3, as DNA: TGTGCCAGCAGACGGACAGGGGTTGGAATGAACACTGAAGCTTTCTTT.

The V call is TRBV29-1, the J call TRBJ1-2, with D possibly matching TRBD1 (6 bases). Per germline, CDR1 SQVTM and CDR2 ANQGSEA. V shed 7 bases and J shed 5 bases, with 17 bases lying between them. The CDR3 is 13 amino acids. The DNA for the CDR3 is TGCAGCGCCCGGGACAACCCCAGTTATGGCTACACCTTC. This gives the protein CSARDNPSYGYTF. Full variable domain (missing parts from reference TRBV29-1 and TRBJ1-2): SAVISQKPSRDICQRGTSLTIQCQVDSQVTMMFWYRQQPGQSLTLIATANQGSEATYESGFVIDKFPISRPNLTFSTLTVSNMSPEDSSIYLCSARDNPSYGYTFGSGTRLTVV.

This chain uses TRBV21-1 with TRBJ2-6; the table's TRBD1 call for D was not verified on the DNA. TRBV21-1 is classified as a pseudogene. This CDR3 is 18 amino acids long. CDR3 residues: CASSKRRGKASGANVLTF. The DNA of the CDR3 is TGTGCCAGCAGCAAACGCAGGGGGAAGGCCTCTGGGGCCAACGTCCTGACTTTC.

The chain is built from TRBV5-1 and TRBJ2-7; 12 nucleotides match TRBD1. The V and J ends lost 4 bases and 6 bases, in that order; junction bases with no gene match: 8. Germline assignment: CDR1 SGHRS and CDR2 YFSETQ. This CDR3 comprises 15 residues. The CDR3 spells CASSVTGTGGGEQYF. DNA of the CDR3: TGCGCCAGCAGCGTAACCGGGACAGGGGGCGGCGAGCAGTACTTC. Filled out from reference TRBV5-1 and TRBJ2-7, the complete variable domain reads KAGVTQTPRYLIKTRGQQVTLSCSPISGHRSVSWYQQTPGQGLQFLFEYFSETQRNKGNFPGRFSGRQFSNSRSEMNVSTLELGDSALYLCASSVTGTGGGEQYFGPGTRLTVT.

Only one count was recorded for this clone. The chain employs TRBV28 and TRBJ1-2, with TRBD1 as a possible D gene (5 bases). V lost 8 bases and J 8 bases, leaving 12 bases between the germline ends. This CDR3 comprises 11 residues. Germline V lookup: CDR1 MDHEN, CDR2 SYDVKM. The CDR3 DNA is TGTGCCAGCTTCAAGGGGTACGGCTACACCTTC. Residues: CASFKGYGYTF.

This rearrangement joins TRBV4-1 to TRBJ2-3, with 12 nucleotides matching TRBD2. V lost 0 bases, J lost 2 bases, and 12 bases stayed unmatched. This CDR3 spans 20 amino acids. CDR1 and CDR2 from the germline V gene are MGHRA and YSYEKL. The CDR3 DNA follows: TGCGCCAGCAGCCAAGACCGTAGGACTAGCGGGATACCCTACACAGATACGCAGTATTTT. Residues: CASSQDRRTSGIPYTDTQYF.

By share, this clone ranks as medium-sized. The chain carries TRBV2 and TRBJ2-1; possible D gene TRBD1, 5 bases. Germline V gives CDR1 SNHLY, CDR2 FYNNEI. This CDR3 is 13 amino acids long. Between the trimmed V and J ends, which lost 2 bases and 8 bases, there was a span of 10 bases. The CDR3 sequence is CASSESGFDEQFF. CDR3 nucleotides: TGTGCCAGCAGTGAATCAGGGTTCGATGAGCAGTTCTTC.

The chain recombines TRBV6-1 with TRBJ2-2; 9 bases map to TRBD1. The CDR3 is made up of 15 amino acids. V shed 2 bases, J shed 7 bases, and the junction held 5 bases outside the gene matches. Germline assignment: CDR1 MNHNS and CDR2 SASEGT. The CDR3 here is CASSERRTGDGELFF. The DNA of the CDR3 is TGTGCCAGCAGTGAACGTCGGACAGGGGACGGGGAGCTGTTTTTT.

CDR3 DNA: TGTGCCAGCAGTTCTCCCGTAAACTCCTACGAGCAGTACTTC. Translation: CASSSPVNSYEQYF. The chain combines TRBV2 with TRBJ2-7; D ambiguous. CDR3 size: 14 residues. Trimming took off 5 bases at V and 0 bases at J, with 11 bases between the two ends. Germline V CDR1 and CDR2: SNHLY, FYNNEI.

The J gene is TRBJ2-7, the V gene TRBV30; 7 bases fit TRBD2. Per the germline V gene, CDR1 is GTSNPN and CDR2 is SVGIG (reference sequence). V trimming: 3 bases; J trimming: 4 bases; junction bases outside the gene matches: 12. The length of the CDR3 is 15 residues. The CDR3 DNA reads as TGTGCCTGGAGGGGGGGGACGGCCGATCGTTACGAGCAGTACTTC. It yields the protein CAWRGGTADRYEQYF.

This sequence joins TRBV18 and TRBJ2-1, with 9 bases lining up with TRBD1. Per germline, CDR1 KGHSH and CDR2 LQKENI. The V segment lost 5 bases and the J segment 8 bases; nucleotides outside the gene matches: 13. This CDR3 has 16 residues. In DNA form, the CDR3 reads TGTGCCAGCTCAGTTAAGGGACAGGGTCAAATCGATGAGCAGTTCTTC. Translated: CASSVKGQGQIDEQFF.

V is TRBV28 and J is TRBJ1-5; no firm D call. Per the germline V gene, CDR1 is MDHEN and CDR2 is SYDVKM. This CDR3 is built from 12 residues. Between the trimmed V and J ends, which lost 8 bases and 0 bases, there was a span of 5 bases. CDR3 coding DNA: TGTGCCAGCGGAGATAGCAATCAGCCCCAGCATTTT. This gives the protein CASGDSNQPQHF.

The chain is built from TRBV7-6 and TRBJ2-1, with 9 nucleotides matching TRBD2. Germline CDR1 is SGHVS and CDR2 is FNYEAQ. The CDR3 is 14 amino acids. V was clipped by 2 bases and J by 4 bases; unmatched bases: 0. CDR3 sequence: CASSLTSGYNEQFF. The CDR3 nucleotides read TGTGCCAGCAGCTTAACTAGCGGGTACAATGAGCAGTTCTTC.

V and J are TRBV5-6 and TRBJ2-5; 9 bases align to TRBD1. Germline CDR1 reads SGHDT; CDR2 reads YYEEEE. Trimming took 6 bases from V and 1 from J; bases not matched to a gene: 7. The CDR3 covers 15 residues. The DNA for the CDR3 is TGTGCCAGCATCCTCGGGACAGGGTTCCAAGAGACCCAGTACTTC. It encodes CASILGTGFQETQYF.